A single sample is the source of the 7 T cell receptor beta chains below, sequenced in a study of blood T cell repertoires in COVID-19. The data were produced by immunoSEQ multiplex PCR, yet TCRdb's version contains in-frame clones alone and is incomplete. The data contain 60,000 to 70,000 clones, approximately 91% of them singletons. The source material was peripheral blood. These receptors originate from a human donor in a cohort sampled during active COVID-19.

This chain uses TRBV12-3 or TRBV12-4 with TRBJ2-7, with TRBD1 matching 8 bases. Trimming at V came to 6 bases and at J to 6 bases, leaving 4 bases not matched to a gene. This CDR3 has 12 amino acids. The CDR3 region is CASRPDRGEQYF. CDR3 in DNA: TGTGCCAGCAGGCCCGACAGGGGCGAGCAGTACTTC.

The rearrangement links TRBV6-2 or TRBV6-3 to TRBJ2-1; D is possibly TRBD2 (5 bases). Trimming pared 4 bases from V and 9 bases from J, leaving 10 bases between. This CDR3 has 12 amino acids. The germline gives CDR1 MNHEY, CDR2 SVGEGT. The CDR3 reads CASSLLGGEQFF. The CDR3 coding sequence is TGTGCCAGCAGTTTACTAGGAGGTGAGCAGTTCTTC.

This clone was seen a single time. The V call is TRBV27, the J call TRBJ2-1; 8 nucleotides match TRBD2. With V trimmed by 9 bases and J by 0 bases, 10 bases remained unmatched. The CDR3 is 16 residues long. Germline CDR1 and CDR2: MNHEY and SMNVEV (reference sequence). The CDR3 DNA follows: TGTGCCAGGCGGGAGGAGGGGCTGGTCTCCTACAATGAGCAGTTCTTC. Translated, it gives CARREEGLVSYNEQFF.

The chain's CDR3 is CASSYSVPPGNIQYF. The CDR3 region has the DNA TGTGCCAGCAGTTACTCGGTCCCCCCCGGGAACATTCAGTACTTC. J is TRBJ2-4 and V is TRBV6-2 or TRBV6-3; D gene uncertain. V was trimmed by 0 bases and J by 7 bases, leaving 13 bases between them. Germline CDR1 reads MNHEY; CDR2 reads SVGEGT. CDR3 length equals 15 residues.

The chain has TRBV19 and TRBJ2-5, with a tentative D call TRBD2 (6 bases). Germline values: CDR1 LNHDA, CDR2 SQIVND (reference sequence). V was cut by 5 bases and J by 0 bases, with 13 bases left in between. The CDR3 has 15 residues. CDR3 amino acids: CASSDGTSNQETQYF. CDR3 sequence (DNA): TGTGCCAGTAGTGACGGGACTTCCAACCAAGAGACCCAGTACTTC.

The chain combines TRBV27 with TRBJ2-1; D possibly corresponds to TRBD2 (6 bases). The CDR3 sequence is 15 residues long. V lost 7 bases and J lost 3, with 16 bases in between. The germline V gene encodes CDR1 MNHEY and CDR2 SMNVEV (reference sequence). The CDR3 DNA follows: TGTGCCAGCAACCAGCTGGGGGGTCTCTACAATGAGCAGTTCTTC. Protein sequence: CASNQLGGLYNEQFF.

The CDR3 spells CASSFGTGGSQPQHF. CDR3 sequence (DNA): TGTGCCAGCAGCTTTGGGACAGGGGGCAGCCAGCCCCAGCATTTT. This chain uses TRBV6-2 or TRBV6-3 with TRBJ1-5; 12 bases match TRBD1. The V and J ends lost 6 bases and 7 bases, in that order; junction bases with no gene match: 7. Germline assignment: CDR1 MNHEY and CDR2 SVGEGT. The CDR3 runs 15 residues.